These T cell receptor beta chains were read from a single sample in a study of T-cell reconstitution after alpha-beta-depleted transplantation in children. MiXCR, applied by TCRdb to the PCR reads, yields one record per CDR3 protein. The sample lists 440,000 or so distinct CDR3 sequences; roughly two fifths were seen once. The source material was PBMCs, sampled before TCRalphabeta/CD19-depleted stem cell transplant. These receptors were obtained from a girl aged 2-10 years with aplastic anemia, due to receive a stem cell transplant. CDR3s include the opening cysteine and the closing phenylalanine or tryptophan. A D gene is named only where the DNA matches it firmly. Some rows have no size entry. The others give once, few or many, or a class for an expanded clone.

d_gene: TRBD2
v_gene: TRBV20-1
j_gene: TRBJ2-7
abundance: .
CDR3aa: CSARAVLWLAGSSYEQYF
CDR3nt: TGCAGTGCTAGAGCTGTACTCTGGCTAGCGGGGAGCTCCTACGAGCAGTACTTC

d_gene: .
v_gene: TRBV28
j_gene: TRBJ2-7
abundance: many
CDR3aa: CASSLNRGSLTYEQYF
CDR3nt: TGTGCCAGCAGCCTCAATCGGGGATCCTTGACCTACGAGCAGTACTTC

d_gene: .
v_gene: TRBV5-1
j_gene: TRBJ2-2
abundance: .
CDR3aa: CASSLRQGPNTGELFF
CDR3nt: TGCGCCAGCAGCTTGAGGCAGGGGCCGAACACCGGGGAGCTGTTTTTT

d_gene: .
v_gene: TRBV5-5
j_gene: TRBJ2-5
abundance: many
CDR3aa: CASSLAGRIVETQYF
CDR3nt: TGTGCCAGCAGCTTGGCGGGGCGTATCGTGGAGACCCAGTACTTC

d_gene: TRBD2
v_gene: TRBV11-2
j_gene: TRBJ2-2
abundance: .
CDR3aa: CASSLEGLAGGPGGELFF
CDR3nt: TGTGCCAGCAGCTTAGAGGGCCTGGCGGGAGGGCCTGGCGGGGAGCTGTTTTTT

d_gene: TRBD1
v_gene: TRBV5-1
j_gene: TRBJ2-7
abundance: few
CDR3aa: CASSLDLLRGPYEQYF
CDR3nt: TGCGCCAGCAGCTTGGACCTACTGAGGGGGCCCTACGAGCAGTACTTC

d_gene: .
v_gene: TRBV7-9
j_gene: TRBJ2-5
abundance: .
CDR3aa: CASRLGREETQYF
CDR3nt: TGTGCCAGCCGGCTCGGCAGGGAAGAGACCCAGTACTTC

d_gene: .
v_gene: TRBV11-2
j_gene: TRBJ2-5
abundance: once
CDR3aa: CASSPWSDGLSETQYF
CDR3nt: TGTGCCAGCAGCCCATGGTCCGACGGACTCTCGGAGACCCAGTACTTC

d_gene: .
v_gene: TRBV5-1
j_gene: TRBJ2-3
abundance: many
CDR3aa: CASSLDGSWTDTQYF
CDR3nt: TGCGCCAGCAGCTTGGACGGGAGTTGGACAGATACGCAGTATTTT

d_gene: .
v_gene: TRBV20-1
j_gene: TRBJ2-3
abundance: .
CDR3aa: CSAPGLARGQPDTQYF
CDR3nt: TGCAGTGCCCCCGGATTGGCGCGAGGGCAGCCAGATACGCAGTATTTC

d_gene: .
v_gene: TRBV6-1
j_gene: TRBJ2-7
abundance: .
CDR3aa: CASTSKGGYEQYF
CDR3nt: TGTGCCAGCACATCCAAAGGAGGGTACGAGCAGTACTTC

d_gene: .
v_gene: TRBV4-1
j_gene: TRBJ1-5
abundance: many
CDR3aa: CASSHLGGRADQPQHF
CDR3nt: TGCGCCAGCAGCCATTTGGGAGGGAGGGCGGATCAGCCCCAGCATTTT

d_gene: TRBD1
v_gene: TRBV6-6
j_gene: TRBJ1-2
abundance: many
CDR3aa: CASVGTGSYGYTF
CDR3nt: TGTGCCAGCGTTGGGACAGGGAGCTATGGCTACACCTTC

d_gene: TRBD2
v_gene: TRBV7-9
j_gene: TRBJ2-1
abundance: once
CDR3aa: CASSPQMWSGGSDEQFF
CDR3nt: TGTGCCAGCAGCCCTCAAATGTGGAGCGGGGGTTCGGATGAGCAGTTCTTC

d_gene: .
v_gene: TRBV20-1
j_gene: TRBJ2-3
abundance: .
CDR3aa: CSLTLPWPATDTQYF
CDR3nt: TGCAGCCTGACGTTGCCCTGGCCTGCGACAGATACGCAGTATTTT

d_gene: .
v_gene: TRBV18
j_gene: TRBJ1-6
abundance: .
CDR3aa: CASSPQGYNSPLHF
CDR3nt: TGTGCCAGCTCACCACAGGGCTATAATTCACCCCTCCACTTT

d_gene: .
v_gene: TRBV7-8
j_gene: TRBJ2-3
abundance: .
CDR3aa: CASSSHRRGSVDTQYF
CDR3nt: TGTGCCAGCAGCTCGCATAGACGGGGGTCCGTCGATACGCAGTATTTT

d_gene: TRBD1
v_gene: TRBV5-1
j_gene: TRBJ2-7
abundance: .
CDR3aa: CASSLQGVEQYF
CDR3nt: TGCGCCAGCAGCTTACAGGGGGTCGAGCAGTACTTC

d_gene: TRBD2
v_gene: TRBV29-1
j_gene: TRBJ2-3
abundance: .
CDR3aa: CSVSGLAVPQGDTQYF
CDR3nt: TGCAGCGTCTCGGGACTAGCGGTACCTCAGGGAGATACGCAGTATTTT

d_gene: .
v_gene: TRBV25-1
j_gene: TRBJ2-7
abundance: .
CDR3aa: CASSHRDEAYEQYF
CDR3nt: TGTGCCAGCAGTCACCGGGACGAAGCCTACGAGCAGTACTTC

d_gene: TRBD2
v_gene: TRBV11-2
j_gene: TRBJ2-1
abundance: .
CDR3aa: CASSSPSGDTYNEQFF
CDR3nt: TGTGCCAGCAGCTCTCCTAGCGGGGATACCTACAATGAGCAGTTCTTC

d_gene: .
v_gene: TRBV20-1
j_gene: TRBJ1-1
abundance: many
CDR3aa: CSARTGNTEAFF
CDR3nt: TGCAGTGCTAGGACAGGGAACACTGAAGCTTTCTTT

d_gene: .
v_gene: TRBV19
j_gene: TRBJ1-2
abundance: once
CDR3aa: CATQGSLSSNYGYTF
CDR3nt: TGTGCCACCCAGGGCAGTTTGAGTTCTAACTATGGCTACACCTTC

d_gene: TRBD1
v_gene: TRBV4-2
j_gene: TRBJ2-5
abundance: .
CDR3aa: CASSYYSLQGVRETQYF
CDR3nt: TGTGCCAGCAGCTATTATTCTCTCCAGGGGGTACGAGAGACCCAGTACTTC

d_gene: .
v_gene: TRBV5-1
j_gene: TRBJ2-1
abundance: many
CDR3aa: CASSLVLGEQFF
CDR3nt: TGCGCCAGCAGCTTGGTCTTGGGGGAGCAGTTCTTC

d_gene: .
v_gene: TRBV5-5
j_gene: TRBJ1-1
abundance: many
CDR3aa: CASSGQMNTEAFF
CDR3nt: TGTGCCAGCAGCGGACAGATGAACACTGAAGCTTTCTTT

d_gene: .
v_gene: TRBV5-1
j_gene: TRBJ1-2
abundance: .
CDR3aa: CASSFDSYGYTF
CDR3nt: TGCGCCAGCAGCTTCGACAGCTATGGCTACACCTTC

d_gene: .
v_gene: TRBV6-1
j_gene: TRBJ1-5
abundance: few
CDR3aa: CASRGWGGNQPQHF
CDR3nt: TGTGCCAGCCGGGGGTGGGGTGGGAATCAGCCCCAGCATTTT

d_gene: .
v_gene: TRBV29-1
j_gene: TRBJ2-1
abundance: .
CDR3aa: CSAGTPRAGSEQFF
CDR3nt: TGCAGCGCCGGGACGCCTCGGGCAGGGAGTGAGCAGTTCTTC